This TCR beta chain was captured by sequencing in a study of shared clonotypes between healthy human individuals. Broader study findings: Rarefaction showed sorted-subset sequencing was incomplete despite large depth.

Method: immunoSEQ multiplex PCR; TCRdb's copy keeps in-frame clones and lacks some. The table records about 2.3 million clones, more than 80% of them present only once. Per the germline V gene, CDR1 is SGHRS and CDR2 is YFSETQ. V lost 2 bases and J lost 5; bases outside the gene matches: 11. There are 16 residues in the CDR3. On this clone: Its cognate antigen is unknown.

The study drew its donors from healthy HIV-negative adults without recent acute infections or vaccinations. This chain connects TRBV5-1 to TRBJ2-3; 7 positions agree with TRBD1. This clonotype was obtained from a man aged 18 to 35 in good health. Some clones in this sample may be carry-over from other donors' samples. Sequencing was done on a sample of naive CD4+ T cells from PBMCs. As to subset: CD45RA+ positively selected. CDR3 sequence reads: CASSFNRGRAGDTQYF. The CDR3 bases are TGCGCCAGCAGCTTTAACAGGGGAAGGGCTGGAGATACGCAGTATTTT.